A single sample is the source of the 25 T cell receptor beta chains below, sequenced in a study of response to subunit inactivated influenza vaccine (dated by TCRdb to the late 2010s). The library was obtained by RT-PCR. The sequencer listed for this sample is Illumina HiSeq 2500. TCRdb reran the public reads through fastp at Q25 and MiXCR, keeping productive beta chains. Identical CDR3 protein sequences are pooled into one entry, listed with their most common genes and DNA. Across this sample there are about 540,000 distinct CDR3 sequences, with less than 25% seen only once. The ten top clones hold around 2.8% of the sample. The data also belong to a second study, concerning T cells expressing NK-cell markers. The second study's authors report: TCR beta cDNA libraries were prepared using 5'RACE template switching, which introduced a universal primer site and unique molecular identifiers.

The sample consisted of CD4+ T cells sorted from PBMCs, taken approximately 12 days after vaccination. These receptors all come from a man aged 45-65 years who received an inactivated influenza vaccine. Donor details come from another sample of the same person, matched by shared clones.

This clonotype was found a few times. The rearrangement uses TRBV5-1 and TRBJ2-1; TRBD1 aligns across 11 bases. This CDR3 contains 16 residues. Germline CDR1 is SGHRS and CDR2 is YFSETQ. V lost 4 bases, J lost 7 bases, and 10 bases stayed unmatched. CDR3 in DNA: TGCGCCAGCAGCCTGGACCCAGGGACAGGGGGGAATGAGCAGTTCTTC. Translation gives CASSLDPGTGGNEQFF.

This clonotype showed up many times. This CDR3 is CASSVLAGLNTGELFF. The CDR3 DNA reads TGTGCCAGCAGCGTCCTAGCGGGGCTGAACACCGGGGAGCTGTTTTTT. The V and J genes are TRBV6-1 and TRBJ2-2; 9 nucleotides agree with TRBD2. CDR3 length: 16 residues. The V gene's germline CDR1 is MNHNS and CDR2 SASEGT. The V gene end was trimmed by 6 bases and the J gene end by 1 base; junction bases not matched to a gene: 6.

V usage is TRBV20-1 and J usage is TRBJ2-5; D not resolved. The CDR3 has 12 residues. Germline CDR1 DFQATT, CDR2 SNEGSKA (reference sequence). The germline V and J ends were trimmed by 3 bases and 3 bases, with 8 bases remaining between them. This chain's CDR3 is CSASPLEETQYF. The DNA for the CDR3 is TGCAGTGCTAGTCCCTTAGAAGAGACCCAGTACTTC.

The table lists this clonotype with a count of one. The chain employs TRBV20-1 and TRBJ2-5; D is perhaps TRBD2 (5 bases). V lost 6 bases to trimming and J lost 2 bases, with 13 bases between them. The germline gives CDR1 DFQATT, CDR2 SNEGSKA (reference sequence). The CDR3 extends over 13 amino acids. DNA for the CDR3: TGCAGTGCCCTCACTAGAAATCAAGAGACCCAGTACTTC. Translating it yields CSALTRNQETQYF.

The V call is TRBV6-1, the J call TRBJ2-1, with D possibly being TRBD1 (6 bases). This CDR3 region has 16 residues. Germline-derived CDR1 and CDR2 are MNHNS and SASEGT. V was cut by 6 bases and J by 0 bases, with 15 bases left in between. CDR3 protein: CASSRTGIFSYNEQFF. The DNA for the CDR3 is TGTGCCAGCAGCCGTACAGGGATATTCTCCTACAATGAGCAGTTCTTC.

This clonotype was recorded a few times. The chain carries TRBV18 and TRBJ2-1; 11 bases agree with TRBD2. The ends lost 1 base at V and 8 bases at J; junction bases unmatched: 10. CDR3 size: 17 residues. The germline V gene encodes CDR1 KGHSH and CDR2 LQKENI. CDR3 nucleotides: TGTGCCAGCTCACCACAGGTACTAGCGGGAGCACGGGATGAGCAGTTCTTC. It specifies CASSPQVLAGARDEQFF.

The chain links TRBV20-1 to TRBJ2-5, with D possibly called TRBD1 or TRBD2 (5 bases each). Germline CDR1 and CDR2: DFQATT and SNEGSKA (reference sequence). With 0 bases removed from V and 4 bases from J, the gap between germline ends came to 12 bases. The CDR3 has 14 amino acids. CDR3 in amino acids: CSARDLAGRETQYF. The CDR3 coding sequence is TGCAGTGCTAGAGATCTGGCAGGGAGAGAGACCCAGTACTTC.

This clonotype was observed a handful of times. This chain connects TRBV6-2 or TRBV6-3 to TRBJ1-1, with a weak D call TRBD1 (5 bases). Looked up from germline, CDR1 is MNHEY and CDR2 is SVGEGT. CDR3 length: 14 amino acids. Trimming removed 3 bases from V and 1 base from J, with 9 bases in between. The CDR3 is CASSYTGENTEAFF. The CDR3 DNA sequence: TGTGCCAGCAGTTATACAGGAGAGAACACTGAAGCTTTCTTT.

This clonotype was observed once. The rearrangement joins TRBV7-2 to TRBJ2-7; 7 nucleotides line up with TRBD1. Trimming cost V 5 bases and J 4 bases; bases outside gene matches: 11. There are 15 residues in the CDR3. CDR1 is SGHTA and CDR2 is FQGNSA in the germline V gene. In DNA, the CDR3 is TGTGCCAGCAGCAAAGGGGGCGGAGGAAATTACGAGCAGTACTTC. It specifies CASSKGGGGNYEQYF.

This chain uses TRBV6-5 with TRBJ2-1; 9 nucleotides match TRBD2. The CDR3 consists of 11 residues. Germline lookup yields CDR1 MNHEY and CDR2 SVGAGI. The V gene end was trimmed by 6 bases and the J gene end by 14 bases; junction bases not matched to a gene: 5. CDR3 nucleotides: TGTGCCAGCAGATATCAGCGGGAGGAGTTCTTC. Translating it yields CASRYQREEFF.

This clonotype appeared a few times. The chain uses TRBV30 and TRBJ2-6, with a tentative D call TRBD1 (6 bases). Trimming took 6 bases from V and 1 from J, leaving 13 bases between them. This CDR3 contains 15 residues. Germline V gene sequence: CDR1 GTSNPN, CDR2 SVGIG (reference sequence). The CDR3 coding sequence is TGTGCCTGCAGGGGATCCCCATCTGGGGCCAACGTCCTGACTTTC. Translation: CACRGSPSGANVLTF.

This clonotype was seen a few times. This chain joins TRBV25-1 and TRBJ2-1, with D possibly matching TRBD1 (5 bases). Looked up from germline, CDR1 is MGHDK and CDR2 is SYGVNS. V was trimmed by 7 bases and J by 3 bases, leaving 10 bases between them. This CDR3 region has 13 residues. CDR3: CASTAGHYNEQFF. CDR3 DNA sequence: TGTGCCAGCACGGCAGGGCACTACAATGAGCAGTTCTTC.

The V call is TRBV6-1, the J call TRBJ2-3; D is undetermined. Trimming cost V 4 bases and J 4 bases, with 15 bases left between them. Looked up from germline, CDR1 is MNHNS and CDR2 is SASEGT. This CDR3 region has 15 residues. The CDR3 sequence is CASSGYGPAPDTQYF. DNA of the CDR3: TGTGCCAGCAGTGGGTACGGACCAGCCCCAGATACGCAGTATTTT.

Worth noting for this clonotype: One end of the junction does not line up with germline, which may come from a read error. This chain's CDR3 is CASSAGTGAAF. The CDR3 DNA is TGTGCCAGTAGCGCCGGGACAGGGGCCGCTTTC. The chain employs TRBV19 and TRBJ2-7, with 10 bases matching TRBD1. The CDR3 has 11 amino acids. Per germline, CDR1 LNHDA and CDR2 SQIVND (reference sequence). Filled out from reference TRBV19 and TRBJ2-7, the complete variable domain reads DGGITQSPKYLFRKEGQNVTLSCEQNLNHDAMYWYRQDPGQGLRLIYYSQIVNDFQKGDIAEGYSVSREKKESFPLTVTSAQKNPTAFYLCASSAGTGAAFGPGTRLTVT.

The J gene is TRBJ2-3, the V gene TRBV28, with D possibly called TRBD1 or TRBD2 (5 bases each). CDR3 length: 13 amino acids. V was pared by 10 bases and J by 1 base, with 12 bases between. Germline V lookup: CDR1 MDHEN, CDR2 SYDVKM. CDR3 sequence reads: CATEMGGTDTQYF. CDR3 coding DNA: TGTGCCACGGAGATGGGGGGCACAGATACGCAGTATTTT.

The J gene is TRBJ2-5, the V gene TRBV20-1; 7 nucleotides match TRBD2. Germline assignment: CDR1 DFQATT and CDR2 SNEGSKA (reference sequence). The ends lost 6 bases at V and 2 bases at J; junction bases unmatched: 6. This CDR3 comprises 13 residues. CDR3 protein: CSAPASGQETQYF. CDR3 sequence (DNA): TGCAGTGCCCCAGCTAGCGGACAAGAGACCCAGTACTTC.

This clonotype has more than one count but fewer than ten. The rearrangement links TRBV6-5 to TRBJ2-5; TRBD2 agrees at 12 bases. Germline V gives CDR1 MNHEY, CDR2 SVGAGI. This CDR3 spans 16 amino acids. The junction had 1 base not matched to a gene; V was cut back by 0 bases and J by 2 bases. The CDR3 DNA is TGTGCCAGCAGTTACTCCCTAGCGGGAGGGCAAGAGACCCAGTACTTC. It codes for CASSYSLAGGQETQYF.

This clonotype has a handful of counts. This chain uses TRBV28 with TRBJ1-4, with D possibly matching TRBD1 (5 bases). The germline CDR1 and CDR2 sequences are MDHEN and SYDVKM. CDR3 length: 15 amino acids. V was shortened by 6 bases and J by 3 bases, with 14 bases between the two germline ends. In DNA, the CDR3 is TGTGCCAGCAGGAAGTCCGGGACTTCTAATGAAAAACTGTTTTTT. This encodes CASRKSGTSNEKLFF.

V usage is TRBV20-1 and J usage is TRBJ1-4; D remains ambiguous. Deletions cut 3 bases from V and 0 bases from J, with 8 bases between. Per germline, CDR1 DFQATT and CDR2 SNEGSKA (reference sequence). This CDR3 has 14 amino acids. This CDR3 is CSASGGATNEKLFF. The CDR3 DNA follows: TGCAGTGCTAGCGGCGGGGCAACTAATGAAAAACTGTTTTTT.

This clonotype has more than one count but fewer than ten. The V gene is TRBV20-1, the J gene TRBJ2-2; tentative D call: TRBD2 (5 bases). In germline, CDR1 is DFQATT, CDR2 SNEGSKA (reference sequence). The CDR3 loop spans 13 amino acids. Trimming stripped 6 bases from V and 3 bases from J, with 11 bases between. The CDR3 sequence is CSATGLHTGELFF. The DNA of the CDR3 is TGCAGTGCCACCGGACTTCACACCGGGGAGCTGTTTTTT.

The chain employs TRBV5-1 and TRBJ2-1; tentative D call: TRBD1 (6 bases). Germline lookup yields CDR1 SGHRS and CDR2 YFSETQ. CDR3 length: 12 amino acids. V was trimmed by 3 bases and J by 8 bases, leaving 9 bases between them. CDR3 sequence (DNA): TGCGCCAGCAGCTCACAGGGTCATGAGCAGTTCTTC. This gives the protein CASSSQGHEQFF. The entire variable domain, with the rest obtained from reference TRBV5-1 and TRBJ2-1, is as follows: KAGVTQTPRYLIKTRGQQVTLSCSPISGHRSVSWYQQTPGQGLQFLFEYFSETQRNKGNFPGRFSGRQFSNSRSEMNVSTLELGDSALYLCASSSQGHEQFFGPGTRLTVL.

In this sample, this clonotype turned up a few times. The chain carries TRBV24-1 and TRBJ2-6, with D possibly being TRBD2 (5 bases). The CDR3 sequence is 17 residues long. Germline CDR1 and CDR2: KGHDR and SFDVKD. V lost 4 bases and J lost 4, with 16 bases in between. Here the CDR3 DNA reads TGTGCCACCAGTGACTCACCGGGGAGTGACGGGGCCAACGTCCTGACTTTC. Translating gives CATSDSPGSDGANVLTF.

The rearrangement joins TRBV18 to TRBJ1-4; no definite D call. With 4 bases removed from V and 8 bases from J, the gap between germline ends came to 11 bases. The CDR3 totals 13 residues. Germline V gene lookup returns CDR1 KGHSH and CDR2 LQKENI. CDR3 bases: TGTGCCAGCTCACTATCTCCGGGGGAAAAACTGTTTTTT. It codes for CASSLSPGEKLFF.

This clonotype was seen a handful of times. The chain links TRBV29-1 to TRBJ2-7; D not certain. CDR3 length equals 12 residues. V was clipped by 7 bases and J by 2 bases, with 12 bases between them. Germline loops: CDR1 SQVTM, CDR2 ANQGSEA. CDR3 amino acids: CSAGDGPYEQYF. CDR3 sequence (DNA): TGCAGCGCCGGAGACGGACCCTACGAGCAGTACTTC.

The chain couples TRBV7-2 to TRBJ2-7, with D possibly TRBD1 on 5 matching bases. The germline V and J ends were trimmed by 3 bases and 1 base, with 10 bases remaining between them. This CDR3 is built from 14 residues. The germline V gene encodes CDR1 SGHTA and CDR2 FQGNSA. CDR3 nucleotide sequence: TGTGCCAGCAGCTTTTCAGGGTTATCCTACGAGCAGTACTTC. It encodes CASSFSGLSYEQYF.